This T cell receptor beta chain is from a study of shared clonotypes between healthy human individuals. Study-wide context: Every donor yielded three CD4 naive, three CD4 memory, two CD8 naive and one CD8 memory plate.

V lost 3 bases and J 2 bases, leaving 13 bases between the germline ends. This CDR3 region has 15 residues. Germline V gives CDR1 SEHNR, CDR2 FQNEAQ (reference sequence). Clones were read by immunoSEQ multiplex PCR, and TCRdb kept only the in-frame ones, dropping some. The sample lists nearly 2 million clones; just under 95% were seen once. The naive CD8 subset, CD45RO-negative cells positively selected for CCR7, excluded terminally differentiated effector memory CD45RA+ cells. V gene TRBV7-9 combines with J gene TRBJ2-5, with no clear D. Sequenced material: naive CD8+ T cells sorted from blood. This TCR was sampled from a young man in good health. This CDR3 is CASSFHLDLQETQYF. CDR3 in DNA: TGTGCCAGCAGCTTTCACCTAGATCTTCAAGAGACCCAGTACTTC.